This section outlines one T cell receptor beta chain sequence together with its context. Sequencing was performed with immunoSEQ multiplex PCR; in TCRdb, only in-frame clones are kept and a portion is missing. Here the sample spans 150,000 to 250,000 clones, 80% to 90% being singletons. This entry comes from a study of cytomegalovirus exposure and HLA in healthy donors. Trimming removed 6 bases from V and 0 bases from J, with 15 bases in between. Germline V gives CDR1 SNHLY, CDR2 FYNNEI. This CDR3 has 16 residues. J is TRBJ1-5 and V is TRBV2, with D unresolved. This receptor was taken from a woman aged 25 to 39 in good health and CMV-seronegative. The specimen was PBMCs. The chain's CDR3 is CASSASGSYSNQPQHF. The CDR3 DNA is TGTGCCAGCAGCGCCAGTGGGAGCTATAGCAATCAGCCCCAGCATTTT.